This passage covers 24 T cell receptor beta chains from one sample sequenced in a study of T cells after yellow fever vaccination. TCRdb reprocessed the 5' RACE reads via MiXCR and lists one record per CDR3 protein. The sample yields a few hundred thousand distinct CDR3 sequences, roughly 3.9% seen once. The specimen comprised PBMCs, sampled 5 days after the yellow fever booster vaccination. All receptors derive from a man aged 18 to 29 who received the YFV17D yellow fever vaccine.

This chain joins TRBV7-9 and TRBJ1-1, with D tentatively TRBD1 (6 bases). Germline lookup yields CDR1 SEHNR and CDR2 FQNEAQ (reference sequence). The CDR3 extends over 12 amino acids. The V and J ends lost 11 bases and 10 bases respectively, with 20 bases between them. The CDR3 nucleotides read TGTGCCTCGGCCTTTCAACAGGGCATAGCTTTCTTT. Encoded protein: CASAFQQGIAFF.

This clonotype appeared a few times. The CDR3 reads CASSLPTRFMAGNTIYF. The CDR3 DNA sequence: TGTGCCAGCAGCCTTCCTACAAGGTTTATGGCTGGAAACACCATATATTTT. The genes are TRBV7-9 and TRBJ1-3; D call uncertain. V was pared by 5 bases and J by 2 bases, with 19 bases between. The CDR3 loop spans 17 amino acids. Germline-derived CDR1 and CDR2 are SEHNR and FQNEAQ (reference sequence).

The gene calls are TRBV3-1 and TRBJ1-2, with D hard to call. Germline V gene data show CDR1 as LGHDT and CDR2 as YNNKEL (reference sequence). Trimming took off 4 bases at V and 1 base at J, with 7 bases between the two ends. The CDR3 totals 13 residues. CDR3 protein: CASSPWDNYGYTF. CDR3 bases: TGTGCCAGCAGCCCCTGGGATAACTATGGCTACACCTTC.

This clonotype was observed a few times. V and J are TRBV19 and TRBJ1-2; D perhaps matches TRBD1 (6 bases). This CDR3 is built from 15 residues. The germline V gene encodes CDR1 LNHDA and CDR2 SQIVND (reference sequence). Trimming left V 1 base short and J 5 bases short, with 14 bases between. The DNA for the CDR3 is TGTGCCAGTAGTATAGCGGACAGCTTGGGGTATGGCTACACCTTC. It codes for CASSIADSLGYGYTF.

The V call is TRBV19, the J call TRBJ2-2; no clear D. The CDR3 loop spans 12 amino acids. Germline values: CDR1 LNHDA, CDR2 SQIVND (reference sequence). CDR3 protein: CVVRSWVGELFF. For the CDR3, the DNA is TGTGTCGTGCGGTCCTGGGTCGGGGAGCTGTTTTTT.

This clonotype was seen a few times. The rearrangement uses TRBV11-2 and TRBJ1-2; D may be TRBD1 (5 bases). The CDR3 loop spans 13 amino acids. V lost 4 bases and J 2 bases, leaving 8 bases between the germline ends. Germline CDR1 and CDR2: SGHAT and FQNNGV. In DNA form, the CDR3 reads TGTGCCAGCAGCTCAGGGTTCAACTATGGCTACACCTTC. Its translation is CASSSGFNYGYTF.

This clonotype was counted many times. V gene TRBV7-9 combines with J gene TRBJ1-2; D not certain. The CDR3 has 12 amino acids. Germline loops: CDR1 SEHNR, CDR2 FQNEAQ (reference sequence). V shed 1 base and J shed 4 bases, with 4 bases lying between them. The chain's CDR3 is CASSLDFYGYTF. In DNA, the CDR3 is TGTGCCAGCAGCTTAGACTTCTATGGCTACACCTTC.

There are many counts of this clonotype. This rearrangement joins TRBV15 to TRBJ2-3, with a tentative D call TRBD1 (6 bases). CDR3 length equals 15 residues. V shed 0 bases and J shed 5 bases, with 12 bases lying between them. Germline-derived CDR1 and CDR2 are LNHNV and YYDKDF (reference sequence). CDR3 DNA sequence: TGTGCCACCAGCAGAGATAACAGGGAGATAGATACGCAGTATTTT. Its protein product is CATSRDNREIDTQYF.

This clonotype turned up a few times. V and J are TRBV5-5 and TRBJ2-1; maybe TRBD2 (7 bases). Trimming removed 9 bases from V and 0 bases from J, with 22 bases in between. The CDR3 has 17 amino acids. Germline CDR1 reads SGHKS; CDR2 reads YYEKEE (reference sequence). The CDR3, as DNA: TGTGCCACCTCGCGAGGGGGGGCCGCCTACTCCTACAATGAGCAGTTCTTC. This encodes CATSRGGAAYSYNEQFF.

The gene calls are TRBV19 and TRBJ2-3; D is possibly TRBD2 (5 bases). CDR3 length: 13 residues. Germline loops: CDR1 LNHDA, CDR2 SQIVND (reference sequence). V was clipped by 0 bases and J by 9 bases, with 10 bases between them. CDR3 region: CASSIDVRETQYF. The CDR3 bases are TGTGCCAGTAGTATAGATGTGAGGGAGACGCAGTATTTT.

The rearrangement joins TRBV7-2 to TRBJ1-1, with 10 positions matching TRBD1. This CDR3 spans 15 amino acids. V lost 1 base to trimming and J lost 4 bases; unmatched junction nucleotides: 3. Per germline, CDR1 SGHTA and CDR2 FQGNSA. The CDR3 region has the DNA TGTGCCAGCAGCTTAGGGGGGACAGGGGCCACTGAAGCTTTCTTT. Translating gives CASSLGGTGATEAFF.

V and J are TRBV7-2 and TRBJ2-3, with 12 bases fitting TRBD2. Germline loops: CDR1 SGHTA, CDR2 FQGNSA. CDR3 size: 16 residues. V was clipped by 4 bases and J by 3 bases; unmatched bases: 5. The CDR3 DNA follows: TGTGCCAGCAGCTCTAGCGGGGGGGCTAGGACAGATACGCAGTATTTT. Its translation: CASSSSGGARTDTQYF. The variable domain in full, with the rest retrieved from reference TRBV7-2 and TRBJ2-3, is GAGVSQSPSNKVTEKGKDVELRCDPISGHTALYWYRQSLGQGLEFLIYFQGNSAPDKSGLPSDRFSAERTGGSVSTLTIQRTQQEDSAVYLCASSSSGGARTDTQYFGPGTRLTVL.

This clonotype has just a few counts. The rearrangement links TRBV30 to TRBJ1-6; D is unresolved. There are 17 residues in the CDR3. The germline V and J ends were trimmed by 1 base and 0 bases, with 13 bases remaining between them. Germline CDR1 is GTSNPN and CDR2 is SVGIG (reference sequence). The CDR3 sequence is CAWSDVRLSSYNSPLHF. The CDR3 DNA reads TGTGCCTGGAGTGATGTCAGACTTAGCTCCTATAATTCACCCCTCCACTTT.

This clonotype has a count of ten or more. The chain joins TRBV4-2 to TRBJ2-1; D ambiguous. Germline V gene lookup returns CDR1 LGHNA and CDR2 YNFKEQ. With 0 bases removed from V and 11 bases from J, the gap between germline ends came to 8 bases. This CDR3 is 12 amino acids long. The CDR3 here is CASSQDGLKQFF. DNA of the CDR3: TGTGCCAGCAGCCAAGACGGGTTGAAGCAGTTCTTC.

This chain joins TRBV20-1 and TRBJ2-1, with D possibly being TRBD1 or TRBD2 (6 bases each). Germline assignment: CDR1 DFQATT and CDR2 SNEGSKA (reference sequence). CDR3 length: 14 residues. V lost 3 bases and J 7 bases, leaving 16 bases between the germline ends. In DNA form, the CDR3 reads TGCAGTGCTAGGGGGGGCCGATACGAAAATGAGCAGTTCTTC. It translates to CSARGGRYENEQFF.

Ten or more counts support this clonotype. The chain links TRBV19 to TRBJ2-2; the D is unclear. V gave up 3 bases and J gave up 6 bases, with 11 bases separating them. CDR3 length: 14 residues. Germline V gives CDR1 LNHDA, CDR2 SQIVND (reference sequence). The CDR3 bases are TGTGCCAGTAGTATCTATCTAGTCTCCGGGGAGCTGTTTTTT. Protein sequence: CASSIYLVSGELFF.

This clonotype was detected a few times. This sequence joins TRBV7-2 and TRBJ2-5; D gene ambiguous. CDR1 and CDR2 from the germline V gene are SGHTA and FQGNSA. The CDR3 totals 14 residues. V lost 4 bases and J 2 bases, leaving 11 bases between the germline ends. CDR3 nucleotides: TGTGCCAGCAGCTCCCCCGGCCCACAAGAGACCCAGTACTTC. Protein: CASSSPGPQETQYF. Full variable domain (rest looked up from reference TRBV7-2 and TRBJ2-5): GAGVSQSPSNKVTEKGKDVELRCDPISGHTALYWYRQSLGQGLEFLIYFQGNSAPDKSGLPSDRFSAERTGGSVSTLTIQRTQQEDSAVYLCASSSPGPQETQYFGPGTRLLVL.

The chain uses TRBV28 and TRBJ2-3; D remains unclear. The CDR3 sequence is 12 residues long. V was pared by 1 base and J by 5 bases, with 4 bases between. Germline CDR1 reads MDHEN; CDR2 reads SYDVKM. The CDR3 sequence is CASSLSVDTQYF. CDR3 coding DNA: TGTGCCAGCAGTTTATCGGTAGATACGCAGTATTTT. Filled out from reference TRBV28 and TRBJ2-3, the complete variable domain reads DVKVTQSSRYLVKRTGEKVFLECVQDMDHENMFWYRQDPGLGLRLIYFSYDVKMKEKGDIPEGYSVSREKKERFSLILESASTNQTSMYLCASSLSVDTQYFGPGTRLTVL.

This clonotype turned up a few times. The V gene is TRBV11-2, the J gene TRBJ2-5; tentatively, D is TRBD1 (5 bases). Germline V gene data show CDR1 as SGHAT and CDR2 as FQNNGV. This CDR3 has 15 amino acids. The V end was cut by 5 bases, the J end by 0 bases, with 13 bases between. The CDR3 DNA reads as TGTGCCAGCAGCGATGGCAGGGTGGACCAAGAGACCCAGTACTTC. Its protein product is CASSDGRVDQETQYF. Variable domain in full (rest from reference TRBV11-2 and TRBJ2-5): EAGVAQSPRYKIIEKRQSVAFWCNPISGHATLYWYQQILGQGPKLLIQFQNNGVVDDSQLPKDRFSAERLKGVDSTLKIQPAKLEDSAVYLCASSDGRVDQETQYFGPGTRLLVL.

A few counts support this clonotype. The chain carries TRBV7-6 and TRBJ2-1; a possible D gene is TRBD2 (7 bases). V was trimmed by 4 bases and J by 2 bases, leaving 15 bases between them. The CDR3 spans 16 residues. Germline V gene sequence: CDR1 SGHVS, CDR2 FNYEAQ. This chain's CDR3 is CASSSPRGDTYNEQFF. CDR3 coding DNA: TGTGCCAGCAGCTCCCCCCGGGGGGACACCTACAATGAGCAGTTCTTC.

This clonotype turned up a few times. One end of the junction fails to match germline, which may point to a read error. This chain links TRBV12-3 or TRBV12-4 with TRBJ1-1; 7 bases agree with TRBD1. This CDR3 contains 12 residues. The CDR3 bases are TGTGCCAGCAGGTTAGACAGGGTAGAAGCTTTCTTT. This encodes CASRLDRVEAFF.

This clonotype was recorded a few times. CDR3 sequence: CASSSLAGRFTDTQYF. Here the CDR3 DNA reads TGTGCCAGCAGCTCGTTAGCGGGGCGGTTCACAGATACGCAGTATTTT. The gene calls are TRBV7-6 and TRBJ2-3; TRBD2 matches 8 bases. Germline V gives CDR1 SGHVS, CDR2 FNYEAQ. With V trimmed by 4 bases and J by 2 bases, 8 bases remained unmatched. The CDR3 loop spans 16 amino acids.

This clonotype was detected many times. This chain joins TRBV4-3 and TRBJ2-7, with D tentatively TRBD1 or TRBD2 (5 bases each). The CDR3 contains 15 residues. Trimming cost V 0 bases and J 0 bases, with 9 bases left between them. Germline V CDR1 and CDR2: LGHNA, YSLEER. DNA for the CDR3: TGCGCCAGCAGCCAAGAGGGGGACGTCTCCTACGAGCAGTACTTC. Amino acids: CASSQEGDVSYEQYF.

This clonotype turned up a few times. This chain links TRBV7-2 with TRBJ1-1; D remains unclear. The CDR3 runs 15 residues. Germline V gives CDR1 SGHTA, CDR2 FQGNSA. The V end lost 4 bases, the J end lost 2 bases, and 14 bases lay between the germline ends. The DNA of the CDR3 is TGTGCCAGCAGCTACCTCGCAGGTGTTAACACTGAAGCTTTCTTT. Translating gives CASSYLAGVNTEAFF.